This T cell receptor beta chain emerged from a study of CD8+ T cells in alopecia areata. Concerning this clone itself: Its antigen remains unknown.

The ends lost 7 bases at V and 1 base at J; junction bases unmatched: 4. Germline CDR1 is SNHLY and CDR2 is FYNNEI. This CDR3 comprises 15 residues. From PBMCs, CD4+ and CD8+ T cells were sorted. Extracted RNA was reverse transcribed, and the resulting cDNA served as sequencing template. Sequencing was performed with immunoSEQ multiplex PCR; in TCRdb, only in-frame clones are kept and a portion is missing. The table shows about 150,000 clones, with less than 65% occurring only once. The study, taken as a whole, reports: Clonality was higher in lesional than normal scalp, especially in alopecia totalis/universalis. In scalp samples, resident alphabeta T cells of normal skin are also sequenced. Compared with mice, patients displayed less clear TCR sharing, possibly for HLA-related reasons.

Sequenced sample: CD8+ T cells sorted from blood. The TCR originated in a human donor in good health. The chain carries TRBV2 and TRBJ2-1, with TRBD2 matching over 10 bases. CDR3 DNA sequence: TGTGCCAGCAACCCGACTAGCGGGTCCTACAATGAGCAGTTCTTC. Encoded protein: CASNPTSGSYNEQFF. The variable domain in full, completed from reference TRBV2 and TRBJ2-1, reads EPEVTQTPSHQVTQMGQEVILRCVPISNHLYFYWYRQILGQKVEFLVSFYNNEISEKSEIFDDQFSVERPDGSNFTLKIRSTKLEDSAMYFCASNPTSGSYNEQFFGPGTRLTVL.